The T cell receptor beta chain under discussion was sequenced for a study of blood T cells in healthy people across ages. Next came a second PCR, run for about 7 to 12 cycles, which used a sample-barcoded 5' primer along with a J-beta primer mix. Each cDNA molecule carried a tag from a template-switch adaptor that contained 12 random nucleotides. Using its own MiXCR run on the 5' RACE reads, TCRdb lists one record per CDR3 protein. The sample lists over 950,000 distinct CDR3 sequences, under 40% seen once, with about an eighth in the top ten. Peripheral blood was drawn, approximately 9.7 milliliters per donor. V was pared by 5 bases and J by 4 bases, with 8 bases of the junction left unmatched. CDR3 length equals 14 residues.

This receptor was obtained from a man aged 18-30 years in good health. The V call is TRBV12-3 or TRBV12-4, the J call TRBJ2-7; TRBD1 matches 7 bases. The sample consisted of blood. CDR3 amino acids: CASSDQGQSYEQYF. The CDR3, as DNA: TGTGCCAGCAGTGATCAGGGACAGTCATACGAGCAGTACTTC.